The entry that follows covers one T cell receptor (beta chain) sequence. What it binds is not known. This entry comes from a study of regulatory T cells in long-lasting Graves disease. Study-wide results and limits: Favored gene segments in persistent disease were TRBV28, TRBJ1-2 and TRBJ2-5.

The time point here: newly diagnosed GD, antithyroid drugs for less than 3 months. Preparation of the TCR library used RNA extracted from PBMCs. iRepertoire HTBI primers and Arm-PCR of CDR3 regions built TCR beta libraries. TCRdb redid the calling of the multiplex PCR reads with MiXCR, one entry per CDR3 protein. The sample has 550,000 to 650,000 distinct CDR3 sequences, about 16% seen once. The germline V gene encodes CDR1 SGHRS and CDR2 YFSETQ. The V end was cut by 4 bases, the J end by 2 bases, with 16 bases between. The CDR3 is 15 amino acids. These records were also assigned to another study, of T cells in Graves' hyperthyroidism and ophthalmopathy.

The chain combines TRBV5-1 with TRBJ2-7; tentative D call: TRBD2 (6 bases). This clonotype originated in a young man with Graves disease. The input for sequencing was peripheral blood mononuclear cells (PBMCs), taken at new diagnosis, from a patient treated with antithyroid drugs. The CDR3 DNA reads TGCGCCAGCAGCCGGAAAGCGGGTGAAGCCTACGAGCAGTACTTC. Amino acids: CASSRKAGEAYEQYF.